This T cell receptor beta chain was observed in a study of T cells of healthy individuals. This clonotype has only a few counts. Each CDR3 protein is one row after TCRdb ran MiXCR on the 5' RACE reads. The repertoire holds around 98,000 distinct CDR3 sequences, roughly 18% seen once, with approximately 6% in the top ten. CDR1 MNHEY and CDR2 SVGEGT come from the germline V gene. Between the trimmed V and J ends, which lost 6 bases and 9 bases, there was a span of 9 bases. CDR3 length: 11 amino acids. The receptor was isolated from a human donor in good health. This chain links TRBV6-2 or TRBV6-3 with TRBJ2-1; D gene ambiguous. The CDR3 reads CASSPEFEQFF. CDR3 in DNA: TGTGCCAGCAGCCCTGAATTTGAGCAGTTCTTC.